This entry lists 29 T cell receptor beta chains sequenced from one sample in a study of blood T cells in healthy people across ages. Through a sample-barcoded 5' primer and a J-beta primer mix, a second PCR was run for about 6 to 11 cycles. Each CDR3 protein is one row after TCRdb ran MiXCR on the 5' RACE reads. The data contain over 1,500,000 distinct CDR3 sequences, about 50% of them singletons. Sequencing input: blood. All receptors come from a woman aged 40 to 49 in good health.

The chain combines TRBV6-5 with TRBJ2-7; 9 bases map to TRBD2. The end of the DNA aligns better with TRBJ2-5, so the J call may be wrong. Germline V gene sequence: CDR1 MNHEY, CDR2 SVGAGI. The CDR3 runs 14 residues. The CDR3 sequence: CASRIAGEAETQYF. For the CDR3, the DNA is TGTGCCAGCAGAATAGCGGGGGAGGCGGAGACCCAGTACTTC.

DNA for the CDR3: TGTGCCAGCACCCAACTAGGTCCTTACGAGCAGTACTTC. Its translation is CASTQLGPYEQYF. The V call is TRBV6-2 or TRBV6-3, the J call TRBJ2-5; D is perhaps TRBD2 (5 bases). The J call may be faulty, since TRBJ2-7 better matches the DNA end. The germline V gene has CDR1 MNHEY and CDR2 SVGEGT. There are 13 residues in the CDR3.

The chain has TRBV6-2 or TRBV6-3 and TRBJ2-4; D is undetermined. Trimming stripped 7 bases from V and 0 bases from J, with 13 bases between. The length of the CDR3 is 15 residues. Germline CDR1 and CDR2: MNHEY and SVGEGT. CDR3 in amino acids: CASTPTFLAKNIQYF. CDR3 coding DNA: TGTGCCAGCACCCCGACATTTCTAGCCAAAAACATTCAGTACTTC.

V gene TRBV29-1 combines with J gene TRBJ2-5; D may be TRBD1 (6 bases). V lost 7 bases and J lost 0, with 15 bases in between. Looked up from germline, CDR1 is SQVTM and CDR2 is ANQGSEA. This CDR3 contains 14 residues. CDR3 region: CSATGTPNQETQYF. The CDR3 nucleotides are TGCAGCGCCACCGGGACACCAAACCAAGAGACCCAGTACTTC. The variable domain in full, completed from reference TRBV29-1 and TRBJ2-5, reads SAVISQKPSRDICQRGTSLTIQCQVDSQVTMMFWYRQQPGQSLTLIATANQGSEATYESGFVIDKFPISRPNLTFSTLTVSNMSPEDSSIYLCSATGTPNQETQYFGPGTRLLVL.

This clonotype was found many times. This chain joins TRBV7-2 and TRBJ2-1, with TRBD2 matching over 13 bases. The length of the CDR3 is 17 residues. The ends lost 6 bases at V and 6 bases at J; junction bases unmatched: 11. Germline CDR1 is SGHTA and CDR2 is FQGNSA. The CDR3 sequence is CASRHSGTSGNLNEQFF. The CDR3 DNA is TGTGCCAGCAGACACTCCGGGACTAGCGGGAACCTCAATGAGCAGTTCTTC.

J is TRBJ2-7 and V is TRBV6-5; 15 bases map to TRBD2. The J call is doubtful: the DNA matches TRBJ2-5 better. The CDR3 is 19 amino acids. Looked up from germline, CDR1 is MNHEY and CDR2 is SVGAGI. The CDR3 coding sequence is TGTGCCAGCAGCTACGACAGGGCAGGACTAGCGGGGGGGCCGGAGACCCAGTACTTC. Translated, it gives CASSYDRAGLAGGPETQYF.

This clonotype showed up just a few times. The rearrangement links TRBV5-1 to TRBJ2-4; D is unresolved. Germline lookup yields CDR1 SGHRS and CDR2 YFSETQ. V lost 6 bases to trimming and J lost 0 bases, with 19 bases between them. The CDR3 contains 17 residues. The CDR3 region has the DNA TGCGCCAGCAAGACCGAGAAAATCGGGCTAGCCAAAAACATTCAGTACTTC. Protein sequence: CASKTEKIGLAKNIQYF.

The chain recombines TRBV6-5 with TRBJ1-2; unclear D gene. The V end was cut by 0 bases, the J end by 5 bases, with 13 bases between. The CDR3 extends over 15 amino acids. Looked up from germline, CDR1 is MNHEY and CDR2 is SVGAGI. The CDR3 here is CASSYSKSPNYGYTF. The CDR3 nucleotides read TGTGCCAGCAGTTACTCGAAGTCACCGAATTATGGCTACACCTTC.

This clonotype was found a few times. At one of its ends the junction is not consistent with the germline gene, which may arise from a read error. This chain joins TRBV20-1 and TRBJ2-7; D is unresolved. The J call may be mistaken, given a closer DNA end match to TRBJ2-4. Germline V gene lookup returns CDR1 DFQATT and CDR2 SNEGSKA (reference sequence). The CDR3 is made up of 11 amino acids. The CDR3 spells CSAKATNIQYF. CDR3 nucleotides: TGCAGTGCTAAGGCCACAAACATTCAGTACTTC.

This clonotype was observed a single time. The rearrangement joins TRBV15 to TRBJ1-6; TRBD1 agrees at 8 bases. The CDR3 contains 14 residues. J was trimmed by 10 bases and V by 1 base; bases with no gene match: 3. CDR1 and CDR2 from the germline V gene are LNHNV and YYDKDF (reference sequence). The CDR3 here is CATSRGQGQSPLHF. The CDR3 DNA sequence: TGTGCCACCAGCAGAGGACAGGGGCAATCACCCCTCCACTTT. The variable domain in full, with the rest retrieved from reference TRBV15 and TRBJ1-6, is DAMVIQNPRYQVTQFGKPVTLSCSQTLNHNVMYWYQQKSSQAPKLLFHYYDKDFNNEADTPDNFQSRRPNTSFCFLDIRSPGLGDTAMYLCATSRGQGQSPLHFGNGTRLTVT.

This chain joins TRBV6-5 and TRBJ2-1, with 8 bases matching TRBD2. The CDR3 length is 16 residues. The junction had 5 bases not matched to a gene; V was cut back by 2 bases and J by 2 bases. Germline CDR1 and CDR2: MNHEY and SVGAGI. The CDR3 loop reads CASSYGGGGPYNEQFF. DNA for the CDR3: TGTGCCAGCAGTTACGGTGGCGGGGGGCCCTACAATGAGCAGTTCTTC.

V usage is TRBV29-1 and J usage is TRBJ2-7; a weak D match, TRBD1 (5 bases). Trimming removed 6 bases from V and 3 bases from J, with 15 bases in between. Germline V CDR1 and CDR2: SQVTM, ANQGSEA. This CDR3 spans 13 amino acids. The CDR3, as DNA: TGCAGCGTGACCCTGACAGACCTCTACGAGCAGTACTTC. Translating it yields CSVTLTDLYEQYF.

The chain links TRBV11-3 to TRBJ1-1; the match to TRBD1 covers 7 bases. The J segment lost 6 bases and the V segment lost 5 bases, leaving 6 bases of the junction unmatched. The CDR3 has 13 residues. Germline V gene lookup returns CDR1 SGHNT and CDR2 YENEEA. DNA for the CDR3: TGTGCCAGCAGCGTAGGCCAGGGGGCTGAAGCTTTCTTT. It specifies CASSVGQGAEAFF.

As regards this clonotype: A much larger clone sits a single nucleotide away, making a read error possible. CDR3 in amino acids: CSARLRDRGFATYGHTF. Here the CDR3 DNA reads TGCAGTGCTCGCCTCCGGGACAGGGGCTTCGCCACCTATGGCCACACCTTC. The rearrangement links TRBV20-1 to TRBJ1-2; 10 bases align to TRBD1. CDR3 length equals 17 residues. The germline CDR1 and CDR2 sequences are DFQATT and SNEGSKA (reference sequence).

This clonotype was seen a few times. The chain employs TRBV12-3 or TRBV12-4 and TRBJ1-6; 9 bases match TRBD1. This CDR3 comprises 15 residues. The J segment lost 9 bases and the V segment lost 6 bases, leaving 9 bases of the junction unmatched. The CDR3 loop reads CASSTSGTGTSPLHF. Here the CDR3 DNA reads TGTGCCAGCAGCACCTCCGGGACAGGGACTTCACCCCTCCACTTT.

The chain employs TRBV7-2 and TRBJ2-1; TRBD2 matches 11 bases. The CDR3 runs to 17 residues. Germline V CDR1 and CDR2: SGHTA, FQGNSA. The J segment lost 5 bases and the V segment lost 1 base, leaving 7 bases of the junction unmatched. The CDR3 bases are TGTGCCAGCAGCTTAGGCTCACTAGCGGGGGTGCACAATGAGCAGTTCTTC. This translates into CASSLGSLAGVHNEQFF.

This sequence joins TRBV20-1 and TRBJ2-1, with 8 bases aligning to TRBD2. V lost 4 bases and J lost 6; bases outside the gene matches: 14. The V gene's germline CDR1 is DFQATT and CDR2 SNEGSKA (reference sequence). The CDR3 loop spans 16 amino acids. This chain's CDR3 is CSANMLGGGSSNEQFF. The DNA of the CDR3 is TGCAGTGCTAACATGTTGGGCGGGGGGAGTTCCAATGAGCAGTTCTTC.

Turning to this clonotype: Germline is not matched at one junction end, which may reflect a read error. The chain couples TRBV5-1 to TRBJ2-5; 10 positions match TRBD1. Germline values: CDR1 SGHRS, CDR2 YFSETQ. The CDR3 covers 14 residues. In DNA, the CDR3 is TGCGCCGGCAGACAGGGGGCCCCTCAAGAGACCCAGTACTTC. Translating gives CAGRQGAPQETQYF.

The gene calls are TRBV28 and TRBJ2-7; tentative D call: TRBD1 (5 bases). The CDR3 is 15 amino acids. Per the germline V gene, CDR1 is MDHEN and CDR2 is SYDVKM. Trimming removed 1 base from V and 0 bases from J, with 10 bases in between. CDR3 nucleotides: TGTGCCAGCAGTTTATATGGGGCCCGCTCCTACGAGCAGTACTTC. Translation: CASSLYGARSYEQYF.

Only one count was recorded for this clonotype. The CDR3 sequence is CASSDQGAKTDTQYF. DNA for the CDR3: TGTGCCAGCAGCGACCAGGGGGCCAAAACAGATACGCAGTATTTT. V and J are TRBV7-3 and TRBJ2-3, with TRBD1 identical over 8 bases. V dropped 5 bases and J dropped 3; count of bases not matched to a gene: 7. Germline V gene sequence: CDR1 SGHTA, CDR2 FQGTGA. The CDR3 is made up of 15 amino acids.

This clonotype showed up just a few times. The chain links TRBV9 to TRBJ1-2; D possibly corresponds to TRBD1 (5 bases). Germline CDR1 SGDLS, CDR2 YYNGEE. The CDR3 length is 11 residues. The V gene lost 0 bases and the J gene lost 11 bases, with 8 bases spanning the gap. This CDR3 reads CASSVGGRYTF. The CDR3 DNA is TGTGCCAGCAGCGTAGGGGGCCGGTACACCTTC.

V and J are TRBV2 and TRBJ2-3, with 8 bases matching TRBD2. Germline CDR1 and CDR2: SNHLY and FYNNEI. V shed 7 bases and J 4 bases; nucleotides not matched to a gene: 4. The CDR3 spans 13 residues. For the CDR3, the DNA is TGTGCCAGCAAGACTAGCGCTGCAGATACGCAGTATTTT. The encoded protein is CASKTSAADTQYF.

The gene calls are TRBV7-8 and TRBJ1-2; TRBD1 matches at 8 bases. V lost 5 bases to trimming and J lost 10 bases; unmatched junction nucleotides: 9. From germline, CDR1 is SGHVS and CDR2 FQNEAQ. The CDR3 contains 13 residues. CDR3 in DNA: TGTGCCAGCAGCCCAGGACAGGGACTCACCTACACCTTC. Protein sequence: CASSPGQGLTYTF.

The chain recombines TRBV7-9 with TRBJ2-5; D is possibly TRBD1 or TRBD2 (5 bases each). With 6 bases removed from V and 6 bases from J, the gap between germline ends came to 17 bases. This CDR3 region has 14 residues. The germline V gene has CDR1 SEHNR and CDR2 FQNEAQ (reference sequence). The CDR3 is CASSWDVPEQTQYF. The DNA for the CDR3 is TGTGCCAGCAGTTGGGACGTGCCCGAACAGACCCAGTACTTC.

The chain has TRBV6-2 or TRBV6-3 and TRBJ2-5; D gene ambiguous. The last part of the DNA fits TRBJ2-7 better; the J call may be wrong. Germline-derived CDR1 and CDR2 are MNHEY and SVGEGT. This CDR3 has 13 amino acids. This chain's CDR3 is CASSYGPKGEQYF. CDR3 bases: TGTGCCAGCAGTTATGGGCCTAAGGGCGAGCAGTACTTC.

In its sample, this clonotype was seen a few times. This sequence joins TRBV29-1 and TRBJ1-5, with TRBD1 as a possible D gene (5 bases). V was cut by 4 bases and J by 3 bases, with 10 bases left in between. This CDR3 comprises 13 residues. Per germline, CDR1 SQVTM and CDR2 ANQGSEA. The CDR3: CSVVTGANQPQHF. The CDR3 DNA reads TGCAGCGTTGTGACCGGGGCCAATCAGCCCCAGCATTTT.

The chain has TRBV20-1 and TRBJ2-6; D not certain. The germline V gene encodes CDR1 DFQATT and CDR2 SNEGSKA (reference sequence). CDR3 length: 18 amino acids. With 0 bases removed from V and 0 bases from J, the gap between germline ends came to 15 bases. This chain's CDR3 is CSARDLLKGGSGANVLTF. CDR3 coding DNA: TGCAGTGCTAGAGATCTCTTGAAGGGCGGCTCTGGGGCCAACGTCCTGACTTTC.

The sample holds a few counts of this clonotype. The chain has TRBV9 and TRBJ2-5; no clear D. The CDR3 contains 17 residues. CDR1 and CDR2 (germline): SGDLS, YYNGEE. V was shortened by 0 bases and J by 1 base, with 16 bases between the two germline ends. CDR3 region: CASSVGILKEGQETQYF. CDR3 coding DNA: TGTGCCAGCAGCGTAGGTATCCTGAAGGAAGGCCAAGAGACCCAGTACTTC.

This clonotype occurred many times. This chain links TRBV9 with TRBJ1-2; D not resolved. The CDR3 extends over 11 amino acids. In germline, CDR1 is SGDLS, CDR2 YYNGEE. V was clipped by 3 bases and J by 8 bases, with 8 bases between them. In DNA, the CDR3 is TGTGCCAGCAGCGGGCCCGGGGGCTACACCTTC. Translation: CASSGPGGYTF.